Listed below are T cell receptor beta chains from one sample, sequenced in a study of post-analysis software for immune sequencing data. Each CDR3 protein gets one entry after TCRdb re-called the PCR reads with MiXCR. Of about 200,000 distinct CDR3 sequences listed, approximately 28% were seen once; the top ten hold 3.4%. Sequenced: blood. All receptors come from a girl under 18 with multiple sclerosis. Each CDR3 is given with its conserved first and last residue. D genes are given only for firm matches. Clone sizes are given selectively: once, few, many, or a class where the clone is expanded.

v_call: TRBV28; clone_size: -; d_call: -; cdr3_length: 13; j_call: TRBJ1-5; cdr3_aa: CASNGGVNQPQHF; cdr3_nt: TGTGCCAGCAATGGGGGTGTAAATCAGCCCCAGCATTTT
v_call: TRBV20-1; clone_size: many; d_call: -; cdr3_length: 14; j_call: TRBJ2-1; cdr3_aa: CSAPKLATYNEQFF; cdr3_nt: TGCAGTGCTCCCAAGCTAGCGACTTACAATGAGCAGTTCTTC
v_call: TRBV14; clone_size: -; d_call: -; cdr3_length: 16; j_call: TRBJ1-2; cdr3_aa: CASSQDGKGLWYGYTF; cdr3_nt: TGTGCCAGCAGCCAAGATGGGAAGGGGCTCTGGTATGGCTACACCTTC
v_call: TRBV20-1; clone_size: -; d_call: -; cdr3_length: 16; j_call: TRBJ1-5; cdr3_aa: CSARDDRPYSNQPQHF; cdr3_nt: TGCAGTGCTAGAGATGACAGGCCGTATAGCAATCAGCCCCAGCATTTT
v_call: TRBV30; clone_size: -; d_call: -; cdr3_length: 14; j_call: TRBJ2-7; cdr3_aa: CAWSRGRLYYEQYF; cdr3_nt: TGTGCCTGGAGCCGGGGCCGCCTATACTACGAGCAGTACTTC
v_call: TRBV12-3/TRBV12-4; clone_size: few; d_call: -; cdr3_length: 16; j_call: TRBJ2-3; cdr3_aa: CASSPQGRQSTDTQYF; cdr3_nt: TGTGCCAGCAGCCCCCAGGGCAGGCAAAGCACAGATACGCAGTATTTT
v_call: TRBV27; clone_size: -; d_call: TRBD1; cdr3_length: 18; j_call: TRBJ1-1; cdr3_aa: CASSLSLPQGGLNTEAFF; cdr3_nt: TGTGCCAGCAGTTTATCTCTCCCGCAGGGGGGGTTGAACACTGAAGCTTTCTTT
v_call: TRBV20-1; clone_size: -; d_call: TRBD1; cdr3_length: 15; j_call: TRBJ2-1; cdr3_aa: CSARLGQREANEQFF; cdr3_nt: TGCAGTGCTAGGTTGGGACAGCGTGAGGCGAATGAGCAGTTCTTC
v_call: TRBV5-1; clone_size: -; d_call: -; cdr3_length: 14; j_call: TRBJ1-1; cdr3_aa: CASSLGLAGTEAFF; cdr3_nt: TGCGCCAGCAGCTTGGGCCTTGCCGGGACTGAAGCTTTCTTT
v_call: TRBV20-1; clone_size: -; d_call: -; cdr3_length: 15; j_call: TRBJ2-1; cdr3_aa: CSARDIQRTYNEQFF; cdr3_nt: TGCAGTGCTAGAGATATACAGCGTACCTACAATGAGCAGTTCTTC
v_call: TRBV12-3/TRBV12-4; clone_size: few; d_call: -; cdr3_length: 19; j_call: TRBJ1-2; cdr3_aa: CASSLLKGQGGPLNYGYTF; cdr3_nt: TGTGCCAGCAGTCTACTAAAGGGGCAGGGAGGCCCACTTAACTATGGCTACACCTTC
v_call: TRBV12-3/TRBV12-4; clone_size: many; d_call: TRBD2; cdr3_length: 16; j_call: TRBJ2-3; cdr3_aa: CASRGTGTSGRDTQYF; cdr3_nt: TGTGCCAGCAGAGGGACCGGGACTAGCGGGAGAGATACGCAGTATTTT
v_call: TRBV6-5; clone_size: -; d_call: TRBD2; cdr3_length: 19; j_call: TRBJ2-1; cdr3_aa: CASSWGLAGGFSSYNEQFF; cdr3_nt: TGTGCCAGCAGTTGGGGACTAGCGGGAGGTTTTAGCTCCTACAATGAGCAGTTCTTC
v_call: TRBV7-2; clone_size: -; d_call: -; cdr3_length: 13; j_call: TRBJ2-5; cdr3_aa: CASSLWVQETQYF; cdr3_nt: TGTGCCAGCAGCTTATGGGTACAGGAGACCCAGTACTTC
v_call: TRBV20-1; clone_size: -; d_call: -; cdr3_length: 13; j_call: TRBJ2-6; cdr3_aa: CSASGGGANVLTF; cdr3_nt: TGCAGTGCTAGTGGCGGAGGGGCCAACGTCCTGACTTTC
v_call: TRBV20-1; clone_size: -; d_call: TRBD1; cdr3_length: 16; j_call: TRBJ1-1; cdr3_aa: CSARGRTGVINAEAFF; cdr3_nt: TGCAGTGCTAGGGGGAGGACAGGGGTGATCAACGCTGAAGCTTTCTTT
v_call: TRBV20-1; clone_size: many; d_call: -; cdr3_length: 13; j_call: TRBJ2-5; cdr3_aa: CSARKTGQETQYF; cdr3_nt: TGCAGTGCTAGGAAGACAGGTCAAGAGACCCAGTACTTC
v_call: TRBV6-1; clone_size: many; d_call: TRBD1; cdr3_length: 11; j_call: TRBJ1-2; cdr3_aa: CAKSTGFGYTF; cdr3_nt: TGTGCCAAATCGACAGGGTTCGGCTACACCTTC
v_call: TRBV20-1; clone_size: many; d_call: TRBD2; cdr3_length: 14; j_call: TRBJ2-7; cdr3_aa: CSASGGLVRYEQYF; cdr3_nt: TGCAGTGCTAGCGGGGGACTAGTGAGATACGAGCAGTACTTC
v_call: TRBV5-1; clone_size: many; d_call: -; cdr3_length: 14; j_call: TRBJ1-2; cdr3_aa: CASSRDGMGRGYTF; cdr3_nt: TGCGCCAGCAGCCGGGACGGTATGGGGAGAGGCTACACCTTC
v_call: TRBV5-5; clone_size: -; d_call: -; cdr3_length: 13; j_call: TRBJ1-1; cdr3_aa: CASRYTGYTEAFF; cdr3_nt: TGTGCCAGCAGGTATACAGGGTACACTGAAGCTTTCTTT
v_call: TRBV4-1; clone_size: -; d_call: TRBD2; cdr3_length: 14; j_call: TRBJ2-3; cdr3_aa: CAGSQAGWTDTQYF; cdr3_nt: TGCGCCGGCAGCCAAGCGGGGTGGACAGATACGCAGTATTTT
v_call: TRBV4-1; clone_size: many; d_call: TRBD1; cdr3_length: 17; j_call: TRBJ2-7; cdr3_aa: CASSPDPRQGGFYEQYF; cdr3_nt: TGCGCCAGCAGCCCCGATCCTAGACAGGGGGGGTTCTACGAGCAGTACTTC
v_call: TRBV4-1; clone_size: many; d_call: TRBD2; cdr3_length: 16; j_call: TRBJ2-7; cdr3_aa: CASSQTTSGRGYEQYF; cdr3_nt: TGCGCCAGCAGCCAGACGACTAGCGGGAGAGGTTACGAGCAGTACTTC
v_call: TRBV5-1; clone_size: -; d_call: TRBD1; cdr3_length: 16; j_call: TRBJ1-4; cdr3_aa: CASSLATGVNTEKLFF; cdr3_nt: TGCGCCAGCAGCTTGGCGACAGGGGTGAACACTGAAAAACTGTTTTTT
v_call: TRBV7-8; clone_size: -; d_call: TRBD2; cdr3_length: 18; j_call: TRBJ2-7; cdr3_aa: CASSLAQGLAGGRNEQYF; cdr3_nt: TGTGCCAGCAGCTTAGCGCAGGGACTAGCGGGAGGGCGCAACGAGCAGTACTTC
v_call: TRBV5-1; clone_size: many; d_call: TRBD2; cdr3_length: 13; j_call: TRBJ2-7; cdr3_aa: CASKTSGTLEQYF; cdr3_nt: TGCGCCAGCAAGACTAGCGGGACGCTCGAGCAGTACTTC
v_call: TRBV21-1; clone_size: many; d_call: -; cdr3_length: 13; j_call: TRBJ2-7; cdr3_aa: CASSARLAPEQYF; cdr3_nt: TGTGCCAGCAGCGCACGACTAGCTCCCGAGCAGTACTTC
v_call: TRBV19; clone_size: few; d_call: -; cdr3_length: 13; j_call: TRBJ2-7; cdr3_aa: CASSRGPPYEQYF; cdr3_nt: TGTGCCAGTAGTAGAGGACCGCCCTACGAGCAGTACTTC
v_call: TRBV11-2; clone_size: -; d_call: -; cdr3_length: 14; j_call: TRBJ2-3; cdr3_aa: CASSLALATDTQYF; cdr3_nt: TGTGCCAGCAGCTTAGCCCTAGCCACAGATACGCAGTATTTT
v_call: TRBV12-3/TRBV12-4; clone_size: many; d_call: TRBD1; cdr3_length: 15; j_call: TRBJ2-3; cdr3_aa: CASTDRVRGTDTQYF; cdr3_nt: TGTGCCAGCACCGACAGGGTCCGTGGCACAGATACGCAGTATTTT
v_call: TRBV29-1; clone_size: many; d_call: -; cdr3_length: 15; j_call: TRBJ2-3; cdr3_aa: CSVERGGTRRITQYF; cdr3_nt: TGCAGCGTTGAAAGAGGCGGCACCCGCAGAATTACGCAGTATTTT
v_call: TRBV6-5; clone_size: many; d_call: -; cdr3_length: 14; j_call: TRBJ1-1; cdr3_aa: CASSPAFPNTEAFF; cdr3_nt: TGTGCCAGCAGTCCGGCCTTCCCGAACACTGAAGCTTTCTTT
v_call: TRBV7-8; clone_size: many; d_call: TRBD1; cdr3_length: 15; j_call: TRBJ2-3; cdr3_aa: CASSGDRGSTDTQYF; cdr3_nt: TGTGCCAGCAGCGGGGACAGGGGGAGTACAGATACGCAGTATTTT
v_call: TRBV13; clone_size: -; d_call: -; cdr3_length: 14; j_call: TRBJ2-5; cdr3_aa: CASSPPPVGETQYF; cdr3_nt: TGTGCCAGCAGCCCCCCCCCCGTAGGAGAGACCCAGTACTTC
v_call: TRBV2; clone_size: -; d_call: -; cdr3_length: 15; j_call: TRBJ2-7; cdr3_aa: CASSEVAYKNYEQYF; cdr3_nt: TGTGCCAGCAGTGAAGTGGCATACAAGAACTACGAGCAGTACTTC
v_call: TRBV5-6; clone_size: few; d_call: -; cdr3_length: 14; j_call: TRBJ2-3; cdr3_aa: CASSPRVRTDTQYF; cdr3_nt: TGTGCCAGCAGTCCTAGGGTCCGCACAGATACGCAGTATTTT
v_call: TRBV2; clone_size: many; d_call: TRBD1; cdr3_length: 14; j_call: TRBJ1-2; cdr3_aa: CASSERGQDYGYTF; cdr3_nt: TGTGCCAGCAGTGAAAGGGGACAGGACTATGGCTACACCTTC